This TCR beta chain was profiled in a study of blood T cell repertoires in COVID-19. For the study at large: Sites across the United States, Italy and Spain contributed samples from acute and convalescent COVID-19.

Deletions cut 4 bases from V and 6 bases from J, with 12 bases between. The germline CDR1 and CDR2 sequences are SGDLS and YYNGEE. The CDR3 has 13 amino acids. The authors' processing: Scientists estimated how many nucleated cells there were by amplifying reference gene primers. Some clones are missing from TCRdb's copy, which holds only in-frame ones; the method was immunoSEQ multiplex PCR. V and J calls and clone size are those listed in that table; D and trimming were worked out from the DNA. The sample yields around 70,000 clones, around 80% seen once. The clonotype comes from a human donor in a cohort sampled during active COVID-19. The sample comprised peripheral blood. The J gene is TRBJ2-3, the V gene TRBV9, with D possibly TRBD2 on 6 matching bases. CDR3 coding DNA: TGTGCCAGCAGCATCGGGGGTGCCGATACGCAGTATTTT. Its translation: CASSIGGADTQYF.